These 27 T cell receptor beta chains came from one sample sequenced in a study of blood T cell repertoires in COVID-19. Generated by immunoSEQ multiplex PCR, the TCRdb table keeps only in-frame clones and is missing some. The sample contains roughly 30,000 clones, 85% of which appear only once. Material: peripheral blood. All receptors come from a human donor with acute or convalescent COVID-19. The donor label of this sample is uncertain.

The chain uses TRBV28 and TRBJ1-6; the D is unclear. The CDR3 spans 14 residues. Trimming cost V 6 bases and J 6 bases, with 12 bases left between them. In germline, CDR1 is MDHEN, CDR2 SYDVKM. The CDR3 DNA reads as TGTGCCAGCAGCAATGGACTTATTAATTCACCCCTCCACTTT. Residues: CASSNGLINSPLHF.

This clone has more than one count but fewer than ten. The chain recombines TRBV24-1 with TRBJ1-2; tentatively, D is TRBD1 (6 bases). The CDR3 length is 14 residues. Germline lookup yields CDR1 KGHDR and CDR2 SFDVKD. V was cut by 4 bases and J by 1 base, with 9 bases left in between. CDR3 in amino acids: CATSERQDNYGYTF. As DNA, the CDR3 is TGTGCCACCAGTGAGAGACAGGATAACTATGGCTACACCTTC.

The table lists this clone with a few counts. The chain has TRBV6-2 or TRBV6-3 and TRBJ2-7, with 7 bases that match TRBD1. The V segment lost 4 bases and the J segment 1 base; nucleotides outside the gene matches: 7. Looked up from germline, CDR1 is MNHEY and CDR2 is SVGEGT. CDR3 length equals 15 residues. The chain's CDR3 is CASSLLGTVSYEQYF. CDR3 bases: TGTGCCAGCAGTTTATTAGGGACAGTTTCCTACGAGCAGTACTTC.

The rearrangement joins TRBV3-1 (or the pseudogene TRBV3-2) to TRBJ1-6; 8 bases are shared with TRBD1. CDR1 is LGHDT and CDR2 is YNNKEL in the germline V gene (reference sequence). The J segment lost 8 bases and the V segment lost 1 base, leaving 13 bases of the junction unmatched. This CDR3 spans 18 amino acids. In DNA, the CDR3 is TGTGCCAGCAGCCAAGCCCCCATCCGGACAGGGCGACATTCACCCCTCCACTTT. Residues: CASSQAPIRTGRHSPLHF.

This chain uses TRBV10-3 with TRBJ2-2; the match to TRBD1 covers 8 bases. The CDR3 is 15 residues long. V trimming: 0 bases; J trimming: 4 bases; junction bases outside the gene matches: 1. The germline V gene has CDR1 ENHRY and CDR2 SYGVKD. Here the CDR3 DNA reads TGTGCCATCAGTGAGTCCACAGGGGGCACCGGGGAGCTGTTTTTT. Encoded protein: CAISESTGGTGELFF.

The chain couples TRBV6-5 to TRBJ1-2; a possible D gene is TRBD1 (6 bases). Germline CDR1 reads MNHEY; CDR2 reads SVGAGI. V lost 5 bases, J lost 7 bases, and 17 bases lay in between. The CDR3 covers 14 residues. CDR3: CASSSGRQGGGYTF. The DNA of the CDR3 is TGTGCCAGCAGTAGCGGCCGGCAAGGGGGTGGCTACACCTTC.

The rearrangement uses TRBV19 and TRBJ2-3, with a tentative D call TRBD1 (5 bases). V was pared by 6 bases and J by 1 base, with 14 bases between. Germline assignment: CDR1 LNHDA and CDR2 SQIVND (reference sequence). The CDR3 has 15 residues. CDR3 DNA: TGTGCCAGTAGGGATAGGGGTGGGGGCACAGATACGCAGTATTTT. Translating gives CASRDRGGGTDTQYF.

V usage is TRBV10-3 and J usage is TRBJ2-7; D gene unclear. Deletions cut 6 bases from V and 0 bases from J, with 6 bases between. Germline V lookup: CDR1 ENHRY, CDR2 SYGVKD. The CDR3 contains 12 residues. CDR3 loop: CAISQDSYEQYF. The CDR3 DNA is TGTGCCATCAGCCAGGACTCCTACGAGCAGTACTTC.

The CDR3 sequence: CASSFEGEGYTF. CDR3 sequence (DNA): TGTGCCAGCAGCTTTGAGGGGGAAGGCTACACCTTC. This chain uses TRBV11-3 with TRBJ1-2, with D tentatively TRBD1 (6 bases). The CDR3 sequence is 12 residues long. Trimming left V 3 bases short and J 8 bases short, with 10 bases between. Per germline, CDR1 SGHNT and CDR2 YENEEA.

The gene calls are TRBV19 and TRBJ1-3, with D tentatively TRBD1 (5 bases). CDR1 is LNHDA and CDR2 is SQIVND in the germline V gene (reference sequence). Trimming shortened V by 3 bases and J by 0 bases, and 9 bases separated the two germline ends. CDR3 size: 15 residues. The CDR3 coding sequence is TGTGCCAGTAGTATCTCAGGGATCTCTGGAAACACCATATATTTT. Residues: CASSISGISGNTIYF.

This clone turned up a few times. This chain uses TRBV29-1 with TRBJ1-1; D remains unclear. The CDR3 consists of 13 residues. CDR1 and CDR2 (germline): SQVTM, ANQGSEA. Trimming cost V 4 bases and J 5 bases, with 14 bases left between them. CDR3 in DNA: TGCAGCGTTGTAAATTGGCGAGGGACTGAAGCTTTCTTT. Amino acid sequence: CSVVNWRGTEAFF.

V and J are TRBV10-3 and TRBJ1-1; no clear D. CDR1 is ENHRY and CDR2 is SYGVKD in the germline V gene. V was trimmed by 3 bases and J by 2 bases, leaving 10 bases between them. This CDR3 is built from 14 residues. The CDR3, as DNA: TGTGCCATCAGTGAATCGGAGGGAAACACTGAAGCTTTCTTT. It yields the protein CAISESEGNTEAFF.

In nucleotides, the CDR3 is TGTGCCAGCAGCTTAGCCAGAGAGACCCAGTACTTC. This codes for CASSLARETQYF. The chain links TRBV7-9 to TRBJ2-5; D unresolved. CDR3 length: 12 amino acids. Germline CDR1 SEHNR, CDR2 FQNEAQ (reference sequence). Between the trimmed V and J ends, which lost 0 bases and 4 bases, there was a span of 3 bases.

The chain employs TRBV28 and TRBJ1-6; 7 nucleotides match TRBD1. V lost 7 bases to trimming and J lost 10 bases; unmatched junction nucleotides: 10. The germline V gene has CDR1 MDHEN and CDR2 SYDVKM. The CDR3 runs to 14 residues. The CDR3 region has the DNA TGTGCCAGCACCCGGGGAGACAGGGTATCACCCCTCCACTTT. This sequence encodes CASTRGDRVSPLHF.

The chain links TRBV13 to TRBJ1-2; 9 nucleotides line up with TRBD1. The CDR3 runs 14 residues. V shed 4 bases, J shed 8 bases, and the junction held 8 bases outside the gene matches. Germline V lookup: CDR1 PRHDT, CDR2 FYEKMQ (reference sequence). The CDR3 region is CASSSQQGARGYTF. The CDR3 coding sequence is TGTGCCAGCAGCTCCCAACAGGGGGCACGGGGCTACACCTTC.

The chain is built from TRBV6-5 and TRBJ1-2; D call uncertain. Germline V CDR1 and CDR2: MNHEY, SVGAGI. The CDR3 sequence is 13 residues long. The germline V and J ends were trimmed by 10 bases and 11 bases, with 23 bases remaining between them. The DNA of the CDR3 is TGTGCCACCGGGTTATATGGTGCTACGGGGTACACCTTC. Its translation: CATGLYGATGYTF.

V usage is TRBV7-2 and J usage is TRBJ2-3; 12 bases match TRBD2. CDR3 length: 15 amino acids. Germline-derived CDR1 and CDR2 are SGHTA and FQGNSA. V trimming: 4 bases; J trimming: 5 bases; junction bases outside the gene matches: 4. The chain's CDR3 is CASSSGLAGQDTQYF. CDR3 DNA: TGTGCCAGCAGCTCAGGACTAGCGGGGCAAGATACGCAGTATTTT.

V is TRBV6-5 and J is TRBJ1-4; TRBD1 agrees at 7 bases. The CDR3 sequence is 15 residues long. J was trimmed by 0 bases and V by 6 bases; bases with no gene match: 4. CDR1 is MNHEY, CDR2 SVGAGI, per germline. CDR3 region: CASRQGTATNEKLFF. DNA of the CDR3: TGTGCCAGCAGACAAGGGACAGCAACTAATGAAAAACTGTTTTTT.

This clone was seen a single time. This chain links TRBV28 with TRBJ1-5; 9 bases match TRBD1. V trimming: 2 bases; J trimming: 8 bases; junction bases outside the gene matches: 7. The V gene's germline CDR1 is MDHEN and CDR2 SYDVKM. The CDR3 loop spans 15 amino acids. CDR3 sequence: CASSLGTGNMKPQHF. DNA for the CDR3: TGTGCCAGCAGTTTAGGGACAGGGAACATGAAGCCCCAGCATTTT.

This clone was counted once. The gene calls are TRBV18 and TRBJ1-2; TRBD1 might be the D (6 bases). Trimming pared 0 bases from V and 3 bases from J, leaving 11 bases between. Germline-derived CDR1 and CDR2 are KGHSH and LQKENI. The CDR3 is 15 amino acids. The CDR3 region is CASSPPGGTDYGYTF. The DNA of the CDR3 is TGTGCCAGCTCACCACCTGGGGGCACGGACTATGGCTACACCTTC.

By sample share, this clone is medium-sized. V and J are TRBV2 and TRBJ2-3, with a weak D call TRBD1 (5 bases). CDR1 is SNHLY and CDR2 is FYNNEI in the germline V gene. This CDR3 has 12 amino acids. The V end was cut by 10 bases, the J end by 1 base, with 9 bases between. CDR3: CAIPTGTDTQYF. For the CDR3, the DNA is TGTGCCATTCCGACAGGCACAGATACGCAGTATTTT.

This chain links TRBV3-1 (or the pseudogene TRBV3-2) with TRBJ2-7; a possible D gene is TRBD1 (5 bases). The V gene's germline CDR1 is LGHDT and CDR2 YNNKEL (reference sequence). Trimming removed 2 bases from V and 3 bases from J, with 11 bases in between. The CDR3 runs to 14 residues. The CDR3 is CASSQLDNDYEQYF. CDR3 DNA: TGTGCCAGCAGCCAATTGGACAACGACTACGAGCAGTACTTC.

This clone has just one count. The rearrangement uses TRBV6-2 or TRBV6-3 and TRBJ1-5, with TRBD1 as a possible D gene (6 bases). V lost 0 bases and J 5 bases, leaving 20 bases between the germline ends. This CDR3 is built from 18 residues. CDR1 is MNHEY, CDR2 SVGEGT, per germline. This chain's CDR3 is CASSYSGLRDIRDQPQHF. CDR3 DNA: TGTGCCAGCAGTTACTCGGGACTAAGGGACATCCGCGATCAGCCCCAGCATTTT.

This clone appeared once. V usage is TRBV5-4 and J usage is TRBJ1-6; 10 positions match TRBD1. The length of the CDR3 is 18 residues. V shed 0 bases and J 6 bases; nucleotides not matched to a gene: 9. Looked up from germline, CDR1 is SGHNT and CDR2 is YYREEE (reference sequence). The CDR3 reads CASSLGHPRTGGNSPLHF. The DNA for the CDR3 is TGTGCCAGCAGCTTGGGACACCCTAGGACAGGGGGTAATTCACCCCTCCACTTT.

The chain employs TRBV19 and TRBJ1-4; the match to TRBD1 covers 8 bases. Germline-derived CDR1 and CDR2 are LNHDA and SQIVND (reference sequence). The J segment lost 5 bases and the V segment lost 6 bases, leaving 11 bases of the junction unmatched. The CDR3 length is 16 residues. CDR3 residues: CASRLTGTGVNEKLFF. The CDR3 bases are TGTGCCAGTAGGCTGACCGGGACAGGAGTGAATGAAAAACTGTTTTTT.

This sequence joins TRBV5-1 and TRBJ2-1, with 8 bases identical to TRBD1. The germline V gene has CDR1 SGHRS and CDR2 YFSETQ. J was trimmed by 6 bases and V by 0 bases; bases with no gene match: 5. The CDR3 loop spans 15 amino acids. CDR3 amino acids: CASSLERTGSNEQFF. As DNA, the CDR3 is TGCGCCAGCAGCTTGGAGCGGACAGGGAGCAATGAGCAGTTCTTC. The full variable domain, rest sourced from reference TRBV5-1 and TRBJ2-1, is KAGVTQTPRYLIKTRGQQVTLSCSPISGHRSVSWYQQTPGQGLQFLFEYFSETQRNKGNFPGRFSGRQFSNSRSEMNVSTLELGDSALYLCASSLERTGSNEQFFGPGTRLTVL.

The chain links TRBV15 to TRBJ1-6; 9 bases line up with TRBD1. The CDR3 extends over 15 amino acids. Unmatched junction bases numbered 4, after V lost 3 bases and J lost 7 bases. Germline V CDR1 and CDR2: LNHNV, YYDKDF (reference sequence). Here the CDR3 reads CATSSAGTGNSPLHF. CDR3 nucleotides: TGTGCCACCAGCAGTGCCGGGACAGGGAATTCACCCCTCCACTTT.